This T cell receptor (beta chain) was identified during a study of cytomegalovirus exposure and HLA in healthy donors. The PCR was carried out with 60 Vbeta primers and 13 Jbeta primers. Clones were read by immunoSEQ multiplex PCR, and TCRdb kept only the in-frame ones, dropping some. This table holds approximately 200,000 clones, 60% to 80% found once. Germline CDR1 SQVTM, CDR2 ANQGSEA. The CDR3 has 15 residues. Trimming cost V 3 bases and J 6 bases, with 18 bases left between them. This clone was observed a few times. J is TRBJ2-1 and V is TRBV29-1; D is possibly TRBD2 (6 bases). The sample was PBMCs. The clonotype was recovered from a woman between 18 and 29 years old in good health and CMV-seronegative. CDR3 bases: TGCAGCGTTGAGGGGGGTGGAGGGGTTTCCAATGAGCAGTTCTTC. Its translation: CSVEGGGGVSNEQFF.